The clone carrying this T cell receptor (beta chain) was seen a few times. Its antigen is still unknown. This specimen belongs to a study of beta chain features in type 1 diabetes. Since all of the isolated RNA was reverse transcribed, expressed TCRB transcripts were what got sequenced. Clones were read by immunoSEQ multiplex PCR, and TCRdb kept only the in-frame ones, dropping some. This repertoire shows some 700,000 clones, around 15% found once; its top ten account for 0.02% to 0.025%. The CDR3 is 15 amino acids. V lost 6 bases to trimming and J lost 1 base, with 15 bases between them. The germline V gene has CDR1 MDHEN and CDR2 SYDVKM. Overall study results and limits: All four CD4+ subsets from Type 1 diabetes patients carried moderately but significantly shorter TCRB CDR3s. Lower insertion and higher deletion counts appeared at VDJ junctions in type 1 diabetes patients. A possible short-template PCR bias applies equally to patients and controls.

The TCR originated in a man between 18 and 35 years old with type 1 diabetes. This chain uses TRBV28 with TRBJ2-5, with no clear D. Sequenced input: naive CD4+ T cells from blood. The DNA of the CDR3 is TGTGCCAGCAGGGCCACGGACGGCTCCCAAGAGACCCAGTACTTC. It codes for CASRATDGSQETQYF. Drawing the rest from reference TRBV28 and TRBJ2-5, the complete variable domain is DVKVTQSSRYLVKRTGEKVFLECVQDMDHENMFWYRQDPGLGLRLIYFSYDVKMKEKGDIPEGYSVSREKKERFSLILESASTNQTSMYLCASRATDGSQETQYFGPGTRLLVL.